A selection of T cell receptor beta chains follows, all from one sample in a study of blood T cell repertoires in COVID-19. Sequenced by immunoSEQ multiplex PCR; TCRdb stores in-frame clones only, minus some. Of roughly 100,000 clones listed, 87% are singletons. Sequencing was carried out using peripheral blood. Receptors were obtained from a man aged 45-65 years in a cohort sampled during active COVID-19. Each CDR3 is given with its conserved first and last residue. A D gene is named only where the DNA matches it firmly. Clone size is stated in some rows and not others, as once, few, many or a class when expanded.

d_gene,abundance,len,j_gene,v_gene,CDR3nt,CDR3aa
NA,once,14,TRBJ1-2,TRBV11-2,TGTGCCAGCAGCCGTAGGGGTTCGGACTATGGCTACACCTTC,CASSRRGSDYGYTF
TRBD1,NA,12,TRBJ2-3,TRBV18,TGTGCCAGCTCACCATCGCCAGGGGGCGAGTATTTT,CASSPSPGGEYF
NA,NA,15,TRBJ2-3,TRBV7-9,TGTGCCAGCAGCTTAGGCCCAGGATTCACAGATACGCAGTATTTT,CASSLGPGFTDTQYF
NA,NA,10,TRBJ1-1,TRBV12-2,TGTGCAAGTCGCAAAACTTGCGCTTTCTTT,CASRKTCAFF
NA,NA,16,TRBJ1-3,TRBV7-6,TGTGCCAGCAGCTTAGCGGCGAGGGCCTCTGGAAACACCATATATTTT,CASSLAARASGNTIYF
TRBD1,NA,18,TRBJ1-5,TRBV2,TGTGCCAGCAGTGACTCGGGACAGGGCTTTCATAGCAATCAGCCCCAGCATTTT,CASSDSGQGFHSNQPQHF
TRBD2,NA,17,TRBJ2-2,TRBV5-1,TGCGCCAGCAGCTTCCAGCGGGGGGGCCGGGACACCGGGGAGCTGTTTTTT,CASSFQRGGRDTGELFF
NA,NA,16,TRBJ1-2,TRBV27,TGTGCCAGCAGTTTACAGGGGCGGAGACGTGTGGCTGGCTACACCTTC,CASSLQGRRRVAGYTF
TRBD1,NA,15,TRBJ1-2,TRBV13,TGTGCCAGCAGCCTGTGGGGTACAGGGGGCAATGGCTACACCTTC,CASSLWGTGGNGYTF
TRBD2,NA,16,TRBJ2-2,TRBV27,TGTGCCAGCAGGGTACTAGCGGGGGGGCACACCGGGGAGCTGTTTTTT,CASRVLAGGHTGELFF
TRBD1,NA,14,TRBJ1-4,TRBV6-4,TGTGCCATCCCACCGACAGGGGGAGAAGGAAAACTGTTTTTT,CAIPPTGGEGKLFF
TRBD2,NA,16,TRBJ2-1,TRBV19,TGTGCCAGTAGTGTACCCTCACCGGGGGGGGTCGGTGAGCAGTTCTTC,CASSVPSPGGVGEQFF
NA,NA,15,TRBJ2-7,TRBV5-5,TGTGCCAGCAGCTTGGGGGGCGGGAACTCCTACGAGCAGTACTTC,CASSLGGGNSYEQYF
TRBD2,NA,17,TRBJ2-1,TRBV6-2/TRBV6-3,TGTGCCAGCAGTCGGGGACTAGCGGGGGGCAGCCGGAATGAGCAGTTCTTC,CASSRGLAGGSRNEQFF
TRBD1,NA,14,TRBJ1-3,TRBV5-1,TGCGCCAGCAGCTCGGGACAGGGGAAAAACACCATATATTTT,CASSSGQGKNTIYF
NA,NA,13,TRBJ2-4,TRBV10-1,TGCGCCAGCAGGTTGTGGCCCAAAAACATTCAGTACTTC,CASRLWPKNIQYF
TRBD1,NA,14,TRBJ1-6,TRBV27,TGTGCCAGCAGTCCTCGGGACAGGGGTGGACCCCTCCACTTT,CASSPRDRGGPLHF
NA,NA,15,TRBJ2-1,TRBV11-3,TGTGCCAGCAGTTGGGGGGGGCACAGCTACAATGAGCAGTTCTTC,CASSWGGHSYNEQFF
NA,NA,14,TRBJ2-7,TRBV27,TGTGCCAGCAGTTTATACAATACCTCCTACGAGCAGTACTTC,CASSLYNTSYEQYF
TRBD1,NA,16,TRBJ2-6,TRBV5-1,TGCGCCAGCAGCTTGGAGGGACAGCCTGGGGCCAACGTCCTGACTTTC,CASSLEGQPGANVLTF
NA,NA,17,TRBJ1-6,TRBV6-2/TRBV6-3,TGTGCCAGCAGTTACGGGGGGTCCGGGACGGTGAATTCACCCCTCCACTTT,CASSYGGSGTVNSPLHF
NA,NA,13,TRBJ2-1,TRBV4-1,TGCGCCAGCAGCCACGACACTTTGGGTGAGCAGTTCTTC,CASSHDTLGEQFF
TRBD1,NA,16,TRBJ1-2,TRBV28,TGTGCCAGCAGTTTATTGGCGGGGGGACAGGGGTATGGCTACACCTTC,CASSLLAGGQGYGYTF
NA,NA,14,TRBJ1-3,TRBV6-6,TGTGCCAGCAGGAAGACAGGCTCTGGAAACACCATATATTTT,CASRKTGSGNTIYF
TRBD1,NA,17,TRBJ1-3,TRBV9,TGTGCCAGCAGCGTGCGGGACAGACATTTCTCTGGAAACACCATATATTTT,CASSVRDRHFSGNTIYF
NA,NA,15,TRBJ1-6,TRBV7-2,TGTGCCAGCAGCTTCCAGACAGGTCCCAATTCACCCCTCCACTTT,CASSFQTGPNSPLHF
TRBD2,NA,15,TRBJ2-7,TRBV11-2,TGTGCCAGCAGCCTCGGCGGGGGGCGGGTCTACGAGCAGTACTTC,CASSLGGGRVYEQYF